This T cell receptor (beta chain) was sequenced in a study of blood T cell repertoires in COVID-19 (dated by TCRdb to the early 2020s). With regard to the full study: Samples from collaborators originated in the United States, Italy and Spain and spanned both the acute and convalescent phases of COVID-19. The repertoires were made available in a free public database intended to serve as a resource for research on the immune response to SARS-CoV-2. The prospective study material was composed of cDNA or gDNA derived from T cells, B-cell-depleted T cells, or PBMCs. Nearly every sample came with metadata listing a de-identified subject ID, COVID-19 status, age in years and sex. The samples were drawn from the first 160 participants of the ongoing ImmuneRACE study and from 950 to 1,500 subjects provided by 6 global collaborators. HLA class I and class II types, where available, came from metadata supplied by the sample provider rather than from assay-based typing. Subjects who had been exposed to COVID-19, were actively infected with it, or had recovered from it provided the deeply sampled blood TCRbeta repertoires that made up the dataset. General conclusions and limits of the study: Clinical and demographic metadata were provided uncurated, with the amount varying by source and participant.

Whole blood was collected in K2EDTA tubes by collaborating institutions according to the institutions' own protocols. For TCRbeta analysis, collaborator samples were shipped as frozen whole blood, as isolated PBMCs, or as DNA extracted from either sample type. CDR1 is given as SGHTS and CDR2 as YDEGEE, both from the germline V gene. Reading from cysteine to phenylalanine, the CDR3 counts 14 amino acids. Just the 42-base CDR3 DNA is kept, in frame starting at base 1. The germline ends are 11 bases apart after V is trimmed by 0 bases and J by 6 bases. TCRbeta CDR3 regions were amplified from genomic DNA using the immunoSEQ Assay, a bias-controlled multiplex PCR. Processing in the source paper ran as follows. The number of nucleated cells in each sample was estimated from the amplification of reference gene primers within the assay. To quantify the absolute abundance of each unique TCRbeta CDR3 rearrangement, sequence reads were collapsed and filtered. For each sample, productive Simpson clonality was calculated by taking the square root of Simpson's diversity index across productive rearrangements. In TCRdb, the immuneACCESS table is reduced to in-frame sequences with V and J assigned. These tables do not hold every clone; where another copy was compared, an unresolved V gene accounts for under half, and the others remain unexplained. Clone size and V and J calls were adopted from that table, with D and trimming inferred from the DNA. The sample table records 70,000 to 80,000 clones; about 89% of these occur just once. The ten largest clones take up around 13% of the sample.

The count of this clone is one. Its antigen target is currently unknown. No much larger clone exists at a distance of one base, and base qualities are not known. Sequenced material: peripheral blood. This chain joins TRBV5-8 to TRBJ2-3; tentative D gene TRBD1, with 6 bases matching. The TCR was taken from a woman aged 55-70 years with acute or convalescent COVID-19. The CDR3 loop reads CASSLGGPPDTQYF. Read as DNA, the sequence is TGTGCCAGCAGCTTGGGGGGGCCTCCGGATACGCAGTATTTT.